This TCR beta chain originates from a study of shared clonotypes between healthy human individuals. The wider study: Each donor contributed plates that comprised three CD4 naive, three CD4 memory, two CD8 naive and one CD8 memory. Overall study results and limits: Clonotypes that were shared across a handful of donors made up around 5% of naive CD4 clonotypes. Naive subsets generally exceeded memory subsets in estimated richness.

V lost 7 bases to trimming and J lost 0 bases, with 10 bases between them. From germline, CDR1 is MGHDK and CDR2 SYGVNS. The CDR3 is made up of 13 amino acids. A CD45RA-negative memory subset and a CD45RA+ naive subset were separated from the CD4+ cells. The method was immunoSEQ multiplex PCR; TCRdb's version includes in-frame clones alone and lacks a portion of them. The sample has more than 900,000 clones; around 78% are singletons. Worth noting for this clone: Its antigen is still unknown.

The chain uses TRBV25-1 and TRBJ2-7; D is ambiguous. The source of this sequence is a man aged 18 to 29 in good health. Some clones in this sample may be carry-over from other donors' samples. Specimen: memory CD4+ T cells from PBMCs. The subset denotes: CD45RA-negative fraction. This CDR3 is CASISTFSYEQYF. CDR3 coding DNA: TGTGCCAGCATATCGACTTTCTCCTACGAGCAGTACTTC.